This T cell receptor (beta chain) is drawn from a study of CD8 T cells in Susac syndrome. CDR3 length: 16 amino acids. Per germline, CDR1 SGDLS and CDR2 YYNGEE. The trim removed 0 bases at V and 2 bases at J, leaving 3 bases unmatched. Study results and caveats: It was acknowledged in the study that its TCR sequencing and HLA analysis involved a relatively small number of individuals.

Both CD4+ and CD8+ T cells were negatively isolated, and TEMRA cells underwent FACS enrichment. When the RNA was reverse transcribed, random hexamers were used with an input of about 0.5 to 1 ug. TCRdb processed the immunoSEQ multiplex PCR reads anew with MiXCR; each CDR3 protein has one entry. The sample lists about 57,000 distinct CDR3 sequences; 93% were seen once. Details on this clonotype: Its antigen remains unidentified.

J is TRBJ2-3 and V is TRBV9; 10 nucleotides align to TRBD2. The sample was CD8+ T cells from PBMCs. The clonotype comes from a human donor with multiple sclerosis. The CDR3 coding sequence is TGTGCCAGCAGCGTAGTTAGCGGGGGGTCCACAGATACGCAGTATTTT. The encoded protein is CASSVVSGGSTDTQYF. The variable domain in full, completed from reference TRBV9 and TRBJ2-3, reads DSGVTQTPKHLITATGQRVTLRCSPRSGDLSVYWYQQSLDQGLQFLIQYYNGEERAKGNILERFSAQQFPDLHSELNLSSLELGDSALYFCASSVVSGGSTDTQYFGPGTRLTVL.